This T cell receptor beta chain was sequenced for a study of cytomegalovirus exposure and HLA in healthy donors. PCR used 60 Vbeta primers and 13 Jbeta primers. Sequencing used immunoSEQ multiplex PCR; TCRdb keeps in-frame clones, though not all of them. The data hold roughly 160,000 clones, with roughly 88% observed a single time. Trimming cost V 0 bases and J 3 bases; bases outside gene matches: 8. The germline V gene has CDR1 SGHDT and CDR2 YYEEEE. This CDR3 is built from 16 residues. The sample comprised PBMCs. The sequence was collected from a man aged 18 to 35 in good health and CMV-seropositive. The chain joins TRBV5-6 to TRBJ1-2, with 7 bases fitting TRBD1. CDR3 nucleotides: TGTGCCAGCAGCTTGGCAGGGGGACAACCCGACTATGGCTACACCTTC. Translating it yields CASSLAGGQPDYGYTF.